The next 26 T cell receptor beta chains were all read from a single sample in a study of cytomegalovirus exposure and HLA in healthy donors. The study ran its PCR with 60 Vbeta and 13 Jbeta primers. Repertoires were generated with immunoSEQ multiplex PCR, while TCRdb's copy carries only in-frame clones and drops some. The repertoire holds about 160,000 clones, with under 75% as singletons. The sample was PBMCs. The receptors come from a man between 35 and 55 years old in good health and CMV-seropositive.

The chain is built from TRBV2 and TRBJ2-6, with a tentative D call TRBD1 (5 bases). Germline V gives CDR1 SNHLY, CDR2 FYNNEI. This CDR3 comprises 17 residues. V was trimmed by 4 bases and J by 2 bases, leaving 15 bases between them. As DNA, the CDR3 is TGTGCCAGCAGTGGGGGCTTCCTAGAACCTGGGGCCAACGTCCTGACTTTC. As protein: CASSGGFLEPGANVLTF.

The chain recombines TRBV18 with TRBJ2-1; the match to TRBD2 covers 14 bases. Germline V CDR1 and CDR2: KGHSH, LQKENI. V was pared by 3 bases and J by 7 bases, with 5 bases of the junction left unmatched. The CDR3 has 16 amino acids. The CDR3 region has the DNA TGTGCCAGCTCACCTCCGACTAGCGGGGGGGCAAATGAGCAGTTCTTC. Translation gives CASSPPTSGGANEQFF. The variable domain in full, completed from reference TRBV18 and TRBJ2-1, reads NAGVMQNPRHLVRRRGQEARLRCSPMKGHSHVYWYRQLPEEGLKFMVYLQKENIIDESGMPKERFSAEFPKEGPSILRIQQVVRGDSAAYFCASSPPTSGGANEQFFGPGTRLTVL.

This clone was counted between two and nine times. The chain recombines TRBV6-5 with TRBJ1-4, with TRBD1 matching 9 bases. The CDR3 has 14 amino acids. V gave up 8 bases and J gave up 10 bases; unmatched junction bases: 11. CDR1 is MNHEY and CDR2 is SVGAGI in the germline V gene. The CDR3 nucleotides read TGTGCCAGCGGCGCCGGGACAGGGAGTGGAAAACTGTTTTTT. Amino acid sequence: CASGAGTGSGKLFF.

The rearrangement uses TRBV19 and TRBJ1-5; D not resolved. CDR3 length: 17 residues. Germline CDR1 and CDR2: LNHDA and SQIVND (reference sequence). V was cut by 6 bases and J by 1 base, with 19 bases left in between. The CDR3 sequence: CASSTPLVLESNQPQHF. Here the CDR3 DNA reads TGTGCCAGTAGCACCCCTCTGGTCTTAGAGAGCAATCAGCCCCAGCATTTT. The full variable domain, in which reference TRBV19 and TRBJ1-5 provide the parts outside the CDR3, is DGGITQSPKYLFRKEGQNVTLSCEQNLNHDAMYWYRQDPGQGLRLIYYSQIVNDFQKGDIAEGYSVSREKKESFPLTVTSAQKNPTAFYLCASSTPLVLESNQPQHFGDGTRLSIL.

The rearrangement links TRBV19 to TRBJ2-5; 7 bases match TRBD1. The end of the DNA aligns better with TRBJ2-7, so the J call may be wrong. The CDR3 length is 14 residues. Per germline, CDR1 LNHDA and CDR2 SQIVND (reference sequence). The CDR3 coding sequence is TGTGCCACACGAACAGGGGTCCACTCCTACGAGCAGTACTTC. This translates into CATRTGVHSYEQYF.

The chain links TRBV19 to TRBJ2-1; 7 nucleotides match TRBD1. V lost 6 bases to trimming and J lost 5 bases; unmatched junction nucleotides: 7. The CDR3 totals 14 residues. The germline V gene encodes CDR1 LNHDA and CDR2 SQIVND (reference sequence). In DNA form, the CDR3 reads TGTGCCAGTAGGGCGAGGGGGCCGAACAATGAGCAGTTCTTC. Protein product: CASRARGPNNEQFF.

V is TRBV7-3 and J is TRBJ2-5, with a tentative D call TRBD2 (5 bases). The J call may not be correct, given that the DNA end is closer to TRBJ2-7. CDR3 length equals 13 residues. Germline lookup yields CDR1 SGHTA and CDR2 FQGTGA. The CDR3 here is CASSFGGNYEQYF. The CDR3, as DNA: TGTGCCAGCAGCTTTGGAGGTAACTACGAGCAGTACTTC.

This chain joins TRBV7-9 and TRBJ2-7; 13 bases fit TRBD2. Germline CDR1 reads SEHNR; CDR2 reads FQNEAQ (reference sequence). The CDR3 has 15 amino acids. V gave up 5 bases and J gave up 5 bases; unmatched junction bases: 6. The CDR3 DNA sequence: TGTGCCAGCAGCCCGGGACTAGCGGGACTCCACGAGCAGTACTTC. Translated, it gives CASSPGLAGLHEQYF.

This chain links TRBV29-1 with TRBJ1-5, with D perhaps TRBD1 (5 bases). The CDR3 sequence is 13 residues long. The germline CDR1 and CDR2 sequences are SQVTM and ANQGSEA. Trimming removed 6 bases from V and 4 bases from J, with 13 bases in between. The CDR3 protein is CSVAATVNQPQHF. For the CDR3, the DNA is TGCAGCGTGGCGGCGACAGTTAATCAGCCCCAGCATTTT.

Only a few counts were recorded for this clone. The chain combines TRBV5-4 with TRBJ2-5, with D perhaps TRBD1 (5 bases). The CDR3 contains 14 residues. Germline V gives CDR1 SGHNT, CDR2 YYREEE (reference sequence). V was cut by 1 base and J by 5 bases, with 12 bases left in between. The CDR3 nucleotides are TGTGCCAGCAGCTTGTCAGGATGGGGCGAGACCCAGTACTTC. It is translated as CASSLSGWGETQYF.

The sample holds a few counts of this clone. This chain uses TRBV5-4 with TRBJ2-7; 10 nucleotides align to TRBD1. The germline gives CDR1 SGHNT, CDR2 YYREEE (reference sequence). Losses at the gene ends were 4 bases for V and 5 bases for J; bases not matched to a gene: 6. The CDR3 sequence is 14 residues long. The CDR3 is CASSRDRGTDEQYF. The DNA for the CDR3 is TGTGCCAGCAGCCGGGACAGGGGAACGGACGAGCAGTACTTC.

The chain combines TRBV4-3 with TRBJ2-2, with 8 nucleotides matching TRBD1. The J segment lost 6 bases and the V segment lost 6 bases, leaving 9 bases of the junction unmatched. Per germline, CDR1 LGHNA and CDR2 YSLEER. The CDR3 spans 15 residues. The CDR3: CASRPGTGSPGELFF. In nucleotides, the CDR3 is TGCGCCAGCAGGCCCGGGACAGGTTCCCCCGGGGAGCTGTTTTTT.

The chain uses TRBV7-8 and TRBJ1-2; D is unresolved. Trimming pared 4 bases from V and 5 bases from J, leaving 17 bases between. This CDR3 spans 15 amino acids. Germline-derived CDR1 and CDR2 are SGHVS and FQNEAQ. CDR3 nucleotide sequence: TGTGCCAGCAGCTCTCTTCCGGGAGGCGAATATGGCTACACCTTC. Translating gives CASSSLPGGEYGYTF. Using reference TRBV7-8 and TRBJ1-2 for the parts outside the CDR3, the full variable domain is GAGVSQSPRYKVAKRGQDVALRCDPISGHVSLFWYQQALGQGPEFLTYFQNEAQLDKSGLPSDRFFAERPEGSVSTLKIQRTQQEDSAVYLCASSSLPGGEYGYTFGSGTRLTVV.

V and J are TRBV5-1 and TRBJ2-1, with TRBD2 matching 15 bases. There are 21 residues in the CDR3. Germline V lookup: CDR1 SGHRS, CDR2 YFSETQ. Trimming took 4 bases from V and 4 from J; bases not matched to a gene: 18. The DNA of the CDR3 is TGCGCCAGCAGCAAACTCCTGCCGGGACTAGCGGGGGGTCTAAAATACAATGAGCAGTTCTTC. It translates to CASSKLLPGLAGGLKYNEQFF. Complete variable domain (other parts from reference TRBV5-1 and TRBJ2-1): KAGVTQTPRYLIKTRGQQVTLSCSPISGHRSVSWYQQTPGQGLQFLFEYFSETQRNKGNFPGRFSGRQFSNSRSEMNVSTLELGDSALYLCASSKLLPGLAGGLKYNEQFFGPGTRLTVL.

This sequence joins TRBV9 and TRBJ2-1; D uncertain. V lost 3 bases, J lost 5 bases, and 15 bases lay in between. CDR3 size: 15 residues. The germline gives CDR1 SGDLS, CDR2 YYNGEE. CDR3 bases: TGTGCCAGCAGCGAAAGACTCGTACCTGACAATGAGCAGTTCTTC. Its translation is CASSERLVPDNEQFF.

The rearrangement links TRBV5-6 to TRBJ1-4; TRBD1 aligns across 8 bases. Germline values: CDR1 SGHDT, CDR2 YYEEEE. CDR3 length: 16 residues. V was clipped by 3 bases and J by 2 bases; unmatched bases: 6. The CDR3 nucleotides read TGTGCCAGCAGCTATCGACAGGGGATGACTAATGAAAAACTGTTTTTT. It is translated as CASSYRQGMTNEKLFF.

This clone was observed once. This chain links TRBV7-2 with TRBJ2-2; D is perhaps TRBD2 (6 bases). This CDR3 region has 19 residues. The germline gives CDR1 SGHTA, CDR2 FQGNSA. V lost 2 bases and J 3 bases, leaving 22 bases between the germline ends. The CDR3 sequence: CASSLNLAAGRPHTGELFF. DNA for the CDR3: TGTGCCAGCAGCTTAAATTTAGCGGCAGGGAGGCCCCACACCGGGGAGCTGTTTTTT.

The chain employs TRBV7-8 and TRBJ2-7, with a weak D call TRBD2 (7 bases). V shed 2 bases and J shed 7 bases, with 30 bases lying between them. Germline values: CDR1 SGHVS, CDR2 FQNEAQ. This CDR3 is 19 amino acids long. The CDR3 loop is CASSLYRGAKRGGLEEQYF. The CDR3 nucleotides are TGTGCCAGCAGCTTATACCGCGGGGCGAAGAGGGGGGGCCTGGAGGAGCAGTACTTC. Complete variable domain (other parts from reference TRBV7-8 and TRBJ2-7): GAGVSQSPRYKVAKRGQDVALRCDPISGHVSLFWYQQALGQGPEFLTYFQNEAQLDKSGLPSDRFFAERPEGSVSTLKIQRTQQEDSAVYLCASSLYRGAKRGGLEEQYFGPGTRLTVT.

The rearrangement joins TRBV11-2 to TRBJ1-2; D not certain. The germline V and J ends were trimmed by 4 bases and 7 bases, with 10 bases remaining between them. CDR1 is SGHAT, CDR2 FQNNGV, per germline. This CDR3 contains 12 residues. CDR3 nucleotides: TGTGCCAGCAGCTCTGTCGGCGGTGGCTACACCTTC. The encoded protein is CASSSVGGGYTF.

The V call is TRBV5-1, the J call TRBJ2-3, with D perhaps matching TRBD1 (5 bases). The CDR3 covers 14 residues. CDR1 SGHRS and CDR2 YFSETQ come from the germline V gene. V dropped 1 base and J dropped 4 bases, with 10 bases sitting between them. CDR3 nucleotides: TGCGCCAGCAGCTTGACAGGTAGGCCAGATACGCAGTATTTT. As protein: CASSLTGRPDTQYF.

The chain is built from TRBV18 and TRBJ1-1, with D perhaps matching TRBD1 (6 bases). Germline CDR1 reads KGHSH; CDR2 reads LQKENI. The length of the CDR3 is 16 residues. Trimming took off 0 bases at V and 1 base at J, with 12 bases between the two ends. This CDR3 reads CASSPPGAGANTEAFF. CDR3 bases: TGTGCCAGCTCACCACCTGGGGCAGGGGCGAACACTGAAGCTTTCTTT.

V and J are TRBV6-1 and TRBJ1-2; 10 bases agree with TRBD1. With V trimmed by 2 bases and J by 4 bases, 4 bases remained unmatched. Germline V gene data show CDR1 as MNHNS and CDR2 as SASEGT. CDR3 size: 15 residues. The CDR3 loop is CASSESTGGRYGYTF. For the CDR3, the DNA is TGTGCCAGCAGTGAATCGACAGGGGGCCGCTATGGCTACACCTTC.

The chain joins TRBV5-1 to TRBJ2-7; perhaps TRBD2 as D (6 bases). V lost 0 bases and J lost 1, with 11 bases in between. Germline V gene data show CDR1 as SGHRS and CDR2 as YFSETQ. CDR3 length equals 15 residues. The CDR3 DNA reads as TGCGCCAGCAGCTTGGTGGAGGGAGGTTCCTACGAGCAGTACTTC. It translates to CASSLVEGGSYEQYF.

This chain uses TRBV5-4 with TRBJ1-1; 9 bases match TRBD1. V shed 6 bases, J shed 4 bases, and the junction held 7 bases outside the gene matches. Germline CDR1 and CDR2: SGHNT and YYREEE (reference sequence). CDR3 size: 14 residues. CDR3 region: CASTPEGQGTEAFF. The CDR3 region has the DNA TGTGCCAGCACCCCAGAGGGACAGGGCACTGAAGCTTTCTTT.

The chain couples TRBV2 to TRBJ2-7; 11 bases match TRBD1. The V gene's germline CDR1 is SNHLY and CDR2 FYNNEI. The CDR3 has 14 amino acids. With 8 bases clipped from V and 4 bases from J, the junction kept 7 bases outside the gene matches. CDR3 in amino acids: CASDRDRGFYEQYF. The CDR3 region has the DNA TGTGCCAGCGACCGGGACAGGGGGTTTTACGAGCAGTACTTC.

The chain links TRBV7-9 to TRBJ1-1; 11 positions match TRBD1. Unmatched junction bases numbered 5, after V lost 5 bases and J lost 0 bases. CDR3 length equals 16 residues. Germline assignment: CDR1 SEHNR and CDR2 FQNEAQ (reference sequence). This chain's CDR3 is CASSPRDRGMNTEAFF. CDR3 sequence (DNA): TGTGCCAGCAGCCCCCGGGACAGGGGGATGAACACTGAAGCTTTCTTT.